These T cell receptor beta chains were read from a single sample in a study of cytomegalovirus exposure and HLA in healthy donors. Data came from immunoSEQ multiplex PCR; TCRdb stores just in-frame clones and leaves some out. The sample has about 150,000 clones, 74% seen once. The sample taken for sequencing was PBMCs. These receptors all come from a man aged 25-45 years in good health and CMV-seronegative. CDR3s include the opening cysteine and the closing phenylalanine or tryptophan. D genes are given only for firm matches. Size is omitted from some rows. Given values are once, few, many or a class for expanded clones.

j_call,d_call,clone_size,v_call,cdr3_nt,cdr3_aa
TRBJ2-5,.,.,TRBV18,TGTGCCAGCTCACCACCAGCACTTGAGACCCAGTACTTC,CASSPPALETQYF
TRBJ2-1,TRBD2,few,TRBV7-2,TGTGCCAGCAGCTTACTTCGGGGAGGGAACAATGAGCAGTTCTTC,CASSLLRGGNNEQFF
TRBJ2-3,TRBD2,once,TRBV4-2,TGTGCCAGCAGCCAAGATGGGCGGGGGGGCGACACAGATACGCAGTATTTT,CASSQDGRGGDTDTQYF
TRBJ1-1,.,.,TRBV6-6,TGTGCCACTCAGTTCGCCGGAGACACTGAAGCTTTCTTT,CATQFAGDTEAFF
TRBJ1-6,TRBD1,.,TRBV9,TGTGCCAGCAAACCCGGGACAGAGAATTCACCCCTCCACTTT,CASKPGTENSPLHF
TRBJ2-7,.,few,TRBV5-1,TGCGCCAGCAGCAAGGACTGGGGTTACGAGCAGTACTTC,CASSKDWGYEQYF
TRBJ2-7,.,.,TRBV2,TGTGCCAGCAGTGAAATGGGACACACCTACGAGCAGTACTTC,CASSEMGHTYEQYF
TRBJ2-1,TRBD1,.,TRBV7-2,TGTGCCAGCAGCCGAGGACAGGGGAGGGATGAGCAGTTCTTC,CASSRGQGRDEQFF
TRBJ1-5,TRBD1,.,TRBV5-1,TGCGCCAGCAGCTTGCATTTCGGGGGACAGGGGATTGAACAGCCCCAGCATTTT,CASSLHFGGQGIEQPQHF
TRBJ2-7,.,.,TRBV9,TGTGCCAGCAGCGTAGGGAGTTCCTACGAGCAGTACTTC,CASSVGSSYEQYF
TRBJ2-1,TRBD1,.,TRBV29-1,TGCAGCGGGGTGGGGGACAGGATCAACAATGAGCAGTTCTTC,CSGVGDRINNEQFF
TRBJ2-3,TRBD1,few,TRBV19,TGTGCCAGTAGGACAATGGGACAGGGACGCACAGATACGCAGTATTTT,CASRTMGQGRTDTQYF
TRBJ2-4,TRBD2,.,TRBV28,TGTGCCAGCAGTCAGAACCCACGACTAGCGGGGGAAAACATTCAGTACTTC,CASSQNPRLAGENIQYF
TRBJ1-1,.,.,TRBV4-1,TGCGCCAGCAGCCAAGAGAGGGAAGGGAGGGCTTTCTTT,CASSQEREGRAFF
TRBJ2-3,.,.,TRBV5-1,TGCGCCAGCAGCTTGGGACAGCTGAGCACAGATACGCAGTATTTT,CASSLGQLSTDTQYF
TRBJ2-7,TRBD1,.,TRBV27,TGTGCCAGCAGTTTTGCGGGACAGGGGTCCCACGAGCAGTACTTC,CASSFAGQGSHEQYF
TRBJ2-1,.,.,TRBV13,TGTGCCAGCAGCGAGGACAGCTCCTACAATGAGCAGTTCTTC,CASSEDSSYNEQFF
TRBJ1-2,.,.,TRBV2,TGTGCCAGCAGTGATGAGTTTAACTATGGCTACACCTTC,CASSDEFNYGYTF
TRBJ2-7,TRBD2,.,TRBV2,TGTGCCAGCAGTGTAACTAGCGAGACCTACGAGCAGTACTTC,CASSVTSETYEQYF
TRBJ1-3,.,once,TRBV11-2,TGTGCCAGCAGCTTAGAGACAGTCTCTGGAAACACCATATATTTT,CASSLETVSGNTIYF
TRBJ2-1,.,.,TRBV5-6,TGTGCCAGCAGCTTCTTATTAGGCGGGAACTCCTACAATGAGCAGTTCTTC,CASSFLLGGNSYNEQFF
TRBJ1-3,.,.,TRBV30,TGTGCCTGGAGTAGCCAGGGCCGCTCTGGAAACACCATATATTTT,CAWSSQGRSGNTIYF
TRBJ1-2,.,.,TRBV7-9,TGTGCCAGCAGCACGCCTGACAGGAGCTATGGCTACACCTTC,CASSTPDRSYGYTF
TRBJ2-7,TRBD2,.,TRBV7-2,TGTGCCAGCAGCACGGGACTAGCGGGGGCTGAGCAGTACTTC,CASSTGLAGAEQYF
TRBJ1-2,.,.,TRBV2,TGTGCCAGCAGTGAGGGGGGTTGGTACGGCTACACCTTC,CASSEGGWYGYTF